This T cell receptor beta chain was documented in a study of ipilimumab plus nivolumab after autologous stem cell transplantation. Across the study: Median doses per patient: a few ipilimumab, about eight nivolumab.

The study's findings and limits: The authors say TCR, Treg and microbiome findings warrant further study.

This CDR3 comprises 15 residues. Germline CDR1 SGHTS, CDR2 YDEGEE. Between the trimmed V and J ends, which lost 3 bases and 7 bases, there was a span of 17 bases. Sequencing used immunoSEQ multiplex PCR; TCRdb keeps in-frame clones, though not all of them. The sample shows 84,000 or so clones, about 83% of them seen only once. With respect to this clone: Antigen: not known.

V gene TRBV5-8 combines with J gene TRBJ1-5; no clear D gene. The receptor was isolated from a male donor with diffuse large B-cell lymphoma. The input for sequencing was PBMCs, taken in a trial of ipilimumab plus nivolumab as post-transplant consolidation. The CDR3 nucleotides are TGTGCCAGCAGCTCGCCCCTCGGTTCCGGGCAGCCCCAGCATTTT. Its translation is CASSSPLGSGQPQHF. Variable domain in full (rest from reference TRBV5-8 and TRBJ1-5): EAGVTQSPTHLIKTRGQQATLRCSPISGHTSVYWYQQALGLGLQFLLWYDEGEERNRGNFPPRFSGRQFPNYSSELNVNALELEDSALYLCASSSPLGSGQPQHFGDGTRLSIL.